This is a list of T cell receptor beta chains from one sample in a study of glioma-infiltrating T cells. Using its own MiXCR run on the multiplex PCR reads, TCRdb lists one record per CDR3 protein. The data hold 100,000 to 150,000 distinct CDR3 sequences, with 20% to 25% observed a single time. The specimen was glioma tissue, nonneoplastic brain tissue, or PBMCs (not recorded which). The source is a human donor with low-grade glioma or glioblastoma, undergoing nonglioma brain surgery, or in good health (not recorded which). Both conserved end residues are part of each CDR3. D genes are given only for firm matches. A clone size is listed for some rows: how often the clone was seen (once, few, many), or a class if it is expanded.

V	size	J	D	CDR3	DNA
TRBV7-9	many	TRBJ1-6	NA	CASGSRGSPLHF	TGTGCCAGCGGCTCGCGGGGGTCACCCCTCCACTTT
TRBV4-1	many	TRBJ1-5	NA	CASSPTPVGGQQPQHF	TGCGCCAGCAGCCCCACTCCCGTGGGGGGGCAACAGCCCCAGCATTTT
TRBV30	few	TRBJ1-4	TRBD1	CAWSAVTGSNEKLFF	TGTGCCTGGAGTGCTGTGACAGGGTCTAATGAAAAACTGTTTTTT
TRBV27	many	TRBJ2-7	NA	CASSPGPGQPYSYEQYF	TGTGCCAGCAGTCCTGGACCGGGCCAACCGTACTCCTACGAGCAGTACTTC
TRBV7-2	many	TRBJ2-2	TRBD2	CASSLRVSGTTGELFF	TGTGCCAGCAGCTTAAGGGTCAGCGGGACGACCGGGGAGCTGTTTTTT
TRBV4-1	many	TRBJ1-3	TRBD1	CASSQGPLRTGGRDTIYF	TGCGCCAGCAGCCAAGGTCCCCTTCGGACAGGGGGCAGGGACACCATATATTTT
TRBV7-9	many	TRBJ1-4	NA	CATIQTGATNEKLFF	TGTGCCACAATTCAGACGGGGGCAACTAATGAAAAACTGTTTTTT
TRBV3-1	few	TRBJ1-1	TRBD1	CASSQGDRPAEAFF	TGTGCCAGCAGCCAAGGGGACAGGCCCGCTGAAGCTTTCTTT
TRBV20-1	many	TRBJ2-5	TRBD1	CSALRQGSETQYF	TGCAGTGCTTTAAGACAGGGATCGGAGACCCAGTACTTC
TRBV20-1	many	TRBJ1-2	NA	CSASPQSSGYTF	TGCAGTGCTAGCCCGCAGAGCAGTGGCTACACCTTC
TRBV20-1	many	TRBJ2-1	TRBD2	CSARALELAGALSYNEQFF	TGCAGTGCTAGAGCGTTAGAACTAGCGGGGGCTTTATCCTACAATGAGCAGTTCTTC
TRBV3-1	NA	TRBJ2-7	NA	CASSYRESYEQYF	TGTGCCAGCAGCTACAGGGAAAGCTACGAGCAGTACTTC
TRBV20-1	many	TRBJ2-1	NA	CSARPSEAYNEQFF	TGCAGTGCTAGACCCAGCGAGGCCTACAATGAGCAGTTCTTC
TRBV29-1	NA	TRBJ2-1	TRBD2	CRVGTSVSNEKFF	TGCAGAGTTGGGACTAGCGTGTCCAATGAGAAGTTCTTC
TRBV29-1	NA	TRBJ2-7	TRBD2	CSISRTRADYEQYF	TGCAGCATTTCAAGGACTAGAGCCGACTACGAGCAGTACTTC
TRBV6-1	many	TRBJ2-1	NA	CASSPGPNEQFF	TGTGCCAGCAGCCCGGGGCCGAATGAGCAGTTCTTC
TRBV10-3	many	TRBJ2-1	NA	CAISEAVTSYNEQFF	TGTGCCATCAGTGAGGCGGTCACTTCCTACAATGAGCAGTTCTTC
TRBV18	many	TRBJ2-7	NA	CASSPPSQVYEQYF	TGTGCCAGCTCACCACCGTCACAGGTCTACGAGCAGTACTTC
TRBV15	many	TRBJ2-1	TRBD2	CATSRGLAGGPDEQFF	TGTGCCACCAGCAGAGGTCTAGCGGGAGGGCCTGATGAGCAGTTCTTC
TRBV7-9	NA	TRBJ2-1	TRBD2	CASRSSGTGNEQFF	TGTGCCAGCCGCTCTAGCGGGACGGGCAATGAGCAGTTCTTC
TRBV5-1	NA	TRBJ2-3	TRBD2	CASSWGVAGFTDTQYF	TGCGCCAGCAGCTGGGGAGTAGCGGGATTCACAGATACGCAGTATTTT
TRBV28	many	TRBJ2-7	NA	CASSLGSRAEQYF	TGTGCCAGCAGTTTGGGATCTAGGGCCGAGCAGTACTTC
TRBV19	many	TRBJ2-1	TRBD1	CASTGTGELNEQFF	TGTGCCAGTACCGGGACAGGGGAGTTGAATGAGCAGTTCTTC
TRBV7-9	many	TRBJ2-7	NA	CASSLGSSRDEQYF	TGTGCCAGCAGCTTAGGCAGTTCCCGGGACGAGCAGTACTTC
TRBV7-8	NA	TRBJ2-1	TRBD2	CASSSLAGVIDEQFF	TGTGCCAGCAGCTCACTAGCGGGAGTGATAGATGAGCAGTTCTTC
TRBV7-3	few	TRBJ2-5	NA	CASSLNFGGTQYF	TGTGCCAGCAGCTTAAATTTCGGCGGGACCCAGTACTTC
TRBV7-6	many	TRBJ2-7	TRBD1	CASSLGTDRYEQYF	TGTGCCAGCAGCTTGGGGACAGACCGCTACGAGCAGTACTTC
TRBV11-3	few	TRBJ2-1	TRBD2	CASSVGLAGGSEQFF	TGTGCCAGCAGCGTGGGACTAGCGGGAGGGAGTGAGCAGTTCTTC
TRBV29-1	many	TRBJ2-5	NA	CSVEPYQGAETQYF	TGCAGCGTTGAACCCTATCAGGGCGCGGAGACCCAGTACTTC
TRBV25-1	NA	TRBJ2-7	TRBD2	CASSDARTSGNEKYF	TGTGCCAGCAGTGATGCCAGGACTAGTGGCAATGAGAAGTACTTC
TRBV10-3	NA	TRBJ1-2	TRBD1	CAIRSPSQGGSYGYTF	TGTGCCATCAGGAGCCCTTCCCAGGGGGGATCCTATGGCTACACCTTC
TRBV4-1	NA	TRBJ2-1	NA	CASSQESGSYNEQFF	TGCGCCAGCAGCCAAGAGTCTGGCTCCTACAATGAGCAGTTCTTC
TRBV6-2/TRBV6-3	NA	TRBJ2-1	TRBD2	CASSYSPSGILREKLF	TGTGCCAGCAGTTACTCCCCTAGCGGTATTTTGAGGGAGAAGTTATTC
TRBV5-4	NA	TRBJ2-5	TRBD2	CASSRGTSRKGQETQYF	TGTGCCAGCAGCCGAGGGACTAGCCGGAAGGGCCAAGAGACCCAGTACTTC
TRBV6-4	few	TRBJ2-1	TRBD2	CASSSGLADRMNEQFF	TGTGCCAGCAGTAGCGGACTAGCAGATAGGATGAATGAGCAGTTCTTC
TRBV6-6	many	TRBJ2-6	NA	CASSYVAGQFSGANVLTF	TGTGCCAGCAGTTACGTGGCAGGCCAGTTCTCTGGGGCCAACGTCCTGACTTTC
TRBV27	many	TRBJ2-7	NA	CASSSGGKVAEQYF	TGTGCCAGCAGTTCGGGCGGGAAGGTAGCCGAGCAGTACTTC
TRBV29-1	NA	TRBJ2-7	NA	CSVETGSSYEQYF	TGCAGCGTTGAAACCGGGAGCTCCTACGAGCAGTACTTC
TRBV19	many	TRBJ2-3	TRBD2	CASSTPGGGTDTQYF	TGTGCCAGTAGTACCCCCGGGGGGGGCACAGATACGCAGTATTTT
TRBV18	many	TRBJ2-7	TRBD2	CASSPGEGEQYF	TGTGCCAGCTCACCAGGGGAGGGGGAGCAGTACTTC
TRBV19	many	TRBJ2-1	NA	CASTVSAGLSYNEQFF	TGTGCCAGTACCGTCTCCGCGGGCCTCTCCTACAATGAGCAGTTCTTC
TRBV28	many	TRBJ2-3	NA	CASSRSEGLGSSTDTQYF	TGTGCCAGCAGTCGAAGCGAGGGACTTGGATCTAGCACAGATACGCAGTATTTT
TRBV6-1	many	TRBJ2-1	NA	CASSTGYEQFF	TGTGCCAGCAGCACGGGGTATGAGCAGTTCTTC
TRBV6-1	few	TRBJ1-6	NA	CASSLAGILENPPPHF	TGTGCCAGCAGTTTGGCGGGGATCCTCGAAAATCCACCCCCCCACTTT
TRBV7-6	many	TRBJ2-1	TRBD2	CASSLASGRYDNEQFF	TGTGCCAGCAGCTTAGCAAGCGGGAGGTACGACAATGAGCAGTTCTTC
TRBV7-8	many	TRBJ1-5	NA	CASSLAFGSNQPQHF	TGTGCCAGCAGCTTAGCTTTTGGGAGCAATCAGCCCCAGCATTTT
TRBV27	many	TRBJ2-7	NA	CASSLLVGYEQYF	TGTGCCAGCAGTTTACTAGTGGGCTACGAGCAGTACTTC
TRBV7-9	NA	TRBJ2-1	NA	CASSLWVMDNEKFF	TGTGCCAGCAGCTTGTGGGTTATGGACAATGAGAAGTTCTTC
TRBV12-3/TRBV12-4	NA	TRBJ2-3	NA	CASSLYRPGDTDTQYF	TGTGCCAGCAGTTTATACCGCCCGGGAGACACAGATACGCAGTATTTT
TRBV19	many	TRBJ1-2	NA	CASRQENYGYTF	TGTGCCAGTAGGCAGGAGAACTATGGCTACACCTTC
TRBV5-4	few	TRBJ2-3	NA	CASSQPTGTDTQYF	TGTGCCAGCAGCCAGCCGACGGGCACAGATACGCAGTATTTT
TRBV2	many	TRBJ2-2	NA	CASSEMGVNTGELFF	TGTGCCAGCAGTGAAATGGGGGTCAACACCGGGGAGCTGTTTTTT
TRBV6-1	many	TRBJ2-7	NA	CASSPPFVTAEQYF	TGTGCCAGCAGCCCGCCGTTCGTCACTGCCGAGCAGTACTTC
TRBV7-2	NA	TRBJ2-7	TRBD1	CASSPDRAYEQHF	TGTGCCAGCAGCCCAGACAGGGCCTACGAGCAGCACTTC